The T cell receptor beta chain under discussion was sequenced for a study of cytomegalovirus exposure and HLA in healthy donors. Study summary: An early data release held some 85 million unique TCRs from HLA-typed donors. Study-wide points: Analysis performed later showed TCR beta chains linked to HLA being more clonally expanded than equally common others. Follow-up analysis found HLA locus-dependent TCR association rates, highest for DRB1 and lowest for HLA-C. In a later analysis, about 17,000 TCR beta sequences were associated with HLA alleles at 0.05 false discovery rate.

As for this clone: Its specificity is not known.

Per the germline V gene, CDR1 is MDHEN and CDR2 is SYDVKM. Trimming cost V 5 bases and J 4 bases, with 11 bases left between them. The CDR3 totals 13 residues. Both 60 Vbeta primers and 13 Jbeta primers went into the PCR. The data were produced by immunoSEQ multiplex PCR, yet TCRdb's version contains in-frame clones alone and is incomplete. This sample yields some 75,000 clones, of which 78% are seen a single time; less than 6.5% belongs to the top ten. The chain has TRBV28 and TRBJ1-2; D call uncertain. The clonotype originates from a man aged 18 to 29 in good health and CMV-seropositive. Material for sequencing was PBMCs. CDR3: CASSLNRGYGYTF. As DNA, the CDR3 is TGTGCCAGCAGTCTCAATAGAGGCTATGGCTACACCTTC.